Listed below are T cell receptor beta chains from one sample, sequenced in a study of control samples from healthy donors and cancer patients. Assay: immunoSEQ multiplex PCR; the TCRdb copy retains only in-frame clones and omits some. The data hold roughly 120,000 clones, with just over 90% observed a single time. What was sequenced was blood. Receptors originate from a woman aged 18 to 35 in good health. The CDR3 runs from the conserved cysteine through the conserved F or W. D genes are given only for firm matches. The size of a clone is reported for some rows only, either as once, few or many, or as a class for expanded clones.

CASSLALEGRRETQYF | TGTGCCAGCAGCTTAGCGTTGGAGGGGAGGAGAGAGACCCAGTACTTC | NA | TRBJ2-5 | NA | TRBV7-2
CASSPWTTETSYNSPLHF | TGTGCCAGCAGTCCCTGGACTACCGAAACCTCCTATAATTCACCCCTCCACTTT | NA | TRBJ1-6 | NA | TRBV28
CASSLSPDLAQHF | TGCGCCAGCAGCTTAAGTCCGGATCTGGCCCAGCATTTT | NA | TRBJ1-5 | NA | TRBV5-1
CAWSDDRAKLFF | TGTGCCTGGAGCGATGACAGGGCCAAACTGTTTTTT | TRBD1 | TRBJ1-4 | NA | TRBV30
CSASFRDRAPYEQYF | TGCAGTGCTAGTTTTAGAGACAGGGCCCCCTACGAGCAGTACTTC | TRBD1 | TRBJ2-7 | few | TRBV20-1
CASSGQGVFNSPLHF | TGTGCCAGCAGTGGACAGGGGGTCTTTAATTCACCCCTCCACTTT | TRBD1 | TRBJ1-6 | once | TRBV2
CASMSFAGGGYSNQPQHF | TGTGCCAGCATGAGTTTCGCAGGGGGAGGGTATAGCAATCAGCCCCAGCATTTT | TRBD1 | TRBJ1-5 | NA | TRBV2
CASSRGPTGNQPQHF | TGTGCCAGCAGTCGGGGCCCGACGGGAAATCAGCCCCAGCATTTT | NA | TRBJ1-5 | NA | TRBV5-6
CASSLAGGGYYEQYF | TGTGCCAGCAGCTTAGCTGGCGGGGGGTACTACGAGCAGTACTTC | TRBD2 | TRBJ2-7 | NA | TRBV7-8
CASSIASYRIQETQYF | TGTGCCAGCAGCATAGCAAGTTACCGGATCCAAGAGACCCAGTACTTC | NA | TRBJ2-5 | once | TRBV5-8
CASLTGNRYEQYF | TGTGCCAGTTTGACAGGCAACCGCTACGAGCAGTACTTC | NA | TRBJ2-7 | NA | TRBV2
CASSPPDRVSRQPQHF | TGTGCCAGCAGCCCACCCGACAGGGTCTCCCGTCAGCCCCAGCATTTT | TRBD1 | TRBJ1-5 | NA | TRBV6-2/TRBV6-3
CATSRPGQEKQYF | TGTGCCACCAGCAGACCGGGACAGGAAAAGCAGTACTTC | TRBD1 | TRBJ2-7 | NA | TRBV24-1
CASSLVYRLNTEAFF | TGTGCCAGCAGTTTAGTATACAGGTTGAACACTGAAGCTTTCTTT | NA | TRBJ1-1 | NA | TRBV28
CASSLVARANSPLHF | TGTGCCAGCAGCTTAGTGGCTAGGGCCAATTCACCCCTCCACTTT | NA | TRBJ1-6 | NA | TRBV7-8
CASSNRDSPYEQYF | TGTGCCAGCAGCAACCGGGACAGCCCCTACGAGCAGTACTTC | TRBD1 | TRBJ2-7 | NA | TRBV9
CASSQEAGYTQSNQPQHF | TGCGCCAGCAGCCAAGAGGCAGGGTATACCCAGTCCAATCAGCCCCAGCATTTT | NA | TRBJ1-5 | few | TRBV4-1
CATSPTQTDTQYF | TGTGCCACCAGTCCCACCCAAACAGATACGCAGTATTTT | NA | TRBJ2-3 | NA | TRBV24-1
CASSPFLGTVFDNEQFF | TGTGCCAGCAGCCCGTTTCTAGGGACCGTGTTCGACAATGAGCAGTTCTTC | NA | TRBJ2-1 | NA | TRBV9
CASKENGYTGELFF | TGTGCCAGCAAAGAGAATGGTTACACCGGGGAGCTGTTTTTT | NA | TRBJ2-2 | NA | TRBV2
CASSLDPRSGGAANYGYTF | TGTGCCAGCAGTCTTGATCCACGATCAGGGGGCGCAGCGAACTATGGCTACACCTTC | TRBD1 | TRBJ1-2 | NA | TRBV28
CASSTGQGTQYF | TGTGCCAGCAGCACAGGACAGGGCACGCAGTATTTT | TRBD1 | TRBJ2-3 | NA | TRBV7-3
CAWNRGDLSAYEQYF | TGTGCCTGGAATCGGGGGGATCTAAGCGCCTACGAGCAGTACTTC | TRBD2 | TRBJ2-7 | once | TRBV30
CAWRPGRGNEKLFF | TGTGCCTGGAGACCCGGCAGGGGGAATGAAAAACTGTTTTTT | TRBD1 | TRBJ1-4 | few | TRBV30
CASSLSGGAGDTQYF | TGTGCCAGCAGCCTTAGCGGGGGGGCCGGAGATACGCAGTATTTT | TRBD2 | TRBJ2-3 | NA | TRBV7-3
CASSRTGDYEQYF | TGTGCCAGCTCTCGGACAGGGGACTACGAGCAGTACTTC | TRBD1 | TRBJ2-7 | NA | TRBV18
CAWSEGLGTEAFF | TGTGCCTGGAGTGAAGGGTTAGGCACTGAAGCTTTCTTT | NA | TRBJ1-1 | NA | TRBV30
CASSLLAFGYEQYF | TGTGCCAGCAGCCTACTAGCATTTGGCTACGAGCAGTACTTC | NA | TRBJ2-7 | NA | TRBV3-1/TRBV3-2
CASSPTANGPALTYEQYF | TGCGCCAGCAGCCCTACTGCCAACGGGCCCGCGCTTACTTACGAGCAGTACTTC | NA | TRBJ2-7 | NA | TRBV4-3
CASSLDRGTDTQYF | TGTGCCAGCAGCTTGGACAGGGGCACAGATACGCAGTATTTT | NA | TRBJ2-3 | NA | TRBV5-4
CASSLGGQQETQYF | TGTGCCAGCAGTTTAGGGGGTCAGCAAGAGACCCAGTACTTC | NA | TRBJ2-5 | NA | TRBV28
CASSLTGVGGTDTQYF | TGTGCCAGCAGCTTAACAGGAGTCGGGGGGACAGATACGCAGTATTTT | TRBD2 | TRBJ2-3 | NA | TRBV7-3
CASSQRQGANTGELFF | TGTGCCAGCAGCCAACGACAGGGGGCGAACACCGGGGAGCTGTTTTTT | TRBD1 | TRBJ2-2 | NA | TRBV9
CASSSRDRISYNEQFF | TGTGCCAGCAGTTCCCGGGACAGGATCTCCTACAATGAGCAGTTCTTC | TRBD1 | TRBJ2-1 | NA | TRBV27
CASSRDRARMNTEAFF | TGTGCCAGCAGTCGGGACAGGGCGAGGATGAACACTGAAGCTTTCTTT | TRBD1 | TRBJ1-1 | once | TRBV6-2/TRBV6-3
CAWSSTLNVQGPGDYGYTF | TGTGCCTGGAGTTCAACCTTAAACGTCCAGGGCCCCGGGGACTATGGCTACACCTTC | NA | TRBJ1-2 | NA | TRBV30
CASGGSGRGGETQYF | TGTGCCAGCGGGGGAAGCGGGAGAGGGGGAGAGACCCAGTACTTC | TRBD2 | TRBJ2-5 | once | TRBV28